These T cell receptor beta chains were read from a single sample in a study of shared clonotypes between healthy human individuals. The data were produced by immunoSEQ multiplex PCR, yet TCRdb's version contains in-frame clones alone and is incomplete. The repertoire holds 490,000 or so clones, with approximately 79% as singletons. The sample taken for sequencing was PBMCs. The receptors were sampled from a woman aged 40 to 50 in good health. Some clones in this sample may be carry-over from other donors' samples. CDR3s include the opening cysteine and the closing phenylalanine or tryptophan. The D gene is left open where the match is weak. Clone size, where shown, is once, few, many, or a class for clones that have expanded.

D gene: TRBD2
J gene: TRBJ2-3
clone size: .
V gene: TRBV14
CDR3 protein: CASSQVAGLSDTQYF
CDR3 DNA: TGTGCCAGCAGCCAAGTGGCGGGACTATCAGATACGCAGTATTTT

D gene: TRBD1
J gene: TRBJ1-2
clone size: .
V gene: TRBV5-4
CDR3 protein: CASSLTTGVYGYTF
CDR3 DNA: TGTGCCAGCAGCTTAACCACAGGGGTCTATGGCTACACCTTC

D gene: .
J gene: TRBJ1-2
clone size: .
V gene: TRBV5-4
CDR3 protein: CASSLSVTGVDGYTF
CDR3 DNA: TGTGCCAGCAGCTTGTCCGTGACAGGCGTTGATGGCTACACCTTC

D gene: TRBD2
J gene: TRBJ2-1
clone size: few
V gene: TRBV6-1
CDR3 protein: CASRERWGLAGEGGQFF
CDR3 DNA: TGTGCCAGCAGGGAAAGATGGGGACTAGCGGGAGAGGGCGGGCAGTTCTTC

D gene: TRBD2
J gene: TRBJ2-1
clone size: .
V gene: TRBV7-8
CDR3 protein: CASSLVSGGIYNEQFF
CDR3 DNA: TGTGCCAGCAGCTTAGTGTCGGGAGGGATCTACAATGAGCAGTTCTTC

D gene: TRBD2
J gene: TRBJ2-7
clone size: many
V gene: TRBV5-1
CDR3 protein: CASSPTSGSSYEQYF
CDR3 DNA: TGCGCCAGCAGCCCGACTAGCGGGAGCTCCTACGAGCAGTACTTC

D gene: .
J gene: TRBJ1-4
clone size: .
V gene: TRBV4-3
CDR3 protein: CASSQEPGAVNEKLFF
CDR3 DNA: TGCGCCAGCAGCCAAGAGCCAGGGGCGGTGAATGAAAAACTGTTTTTT

D gene: .
J gene: TRBJ2-1
clone size: .
V gene: TRBV7-3
CDR3 protein: CASSFRQGNEQFF
CDR3 DNA: TGTGCCAGCAGCTTTCGTCAGGGCAATGAGCAGTTCTTC

D gene: TRBD2
J gene: TRBJ2-3
clone size: .
V gene: TRBV7-3
CDR3 protein: CASSSSLAGGVDTQYF
CDR3 DNA: TGTGCCAGCAGCTCATCTCTAGCGGGAGGGGTGGATACGCAGTATTTT

D gene: .
J gene: TRBJ2-1
clone size: few
V gene: TRBV9
CDR3 protein: CASSVDEGKGNEQFF
CDR3 DNA: TGTGCCAGCAGCGTAGATGAGGGCAAAGGGAATGAGCAGTTCTTC

D gene: TRBD2
J gene: TRBJ2-7
clone size: .
V gene: TRBV18
CDR3 protein: CASSRGGTSSYEQYF
CDR3 DNA: TGTGCCAGCTCCCGGGGGGGGACAAGCTCCTACGAGCAGTACTTC

D gene: .
J gene: TRBJ2-2
clone size: .
V gene: TRBV9
CDR3 protein: CASSRRQGGTGELFF
CDR3 DNA: TGTGCCAGCAGCCGACGACAGGGAGGCACCGGGGAGCTGTTTTTT

D gene: .
J gene: TRBJ1-5
clone size: few
V gene: TRBV6-6
CDR3 protein: CASSYSGGRDQPQHF
CDR3 DNA: TGTGCCAGCAGTTACTCTGGGGGGCGCGATCAGCCCCAGCATTTT

D gene: .
J gene: TRBJ2-1
clone size: .
V gene: TRBV28
CDR3 protein: CASRLGGLVNEQFF
CDR3 DNA: TGTGCCAGCAGGTTGGGTGGGCTAGTCAATGAGCAGTTCTTC

D gene: .
J gene: TRBJ2-7
clone size: .
V gene: TRBV7-8
CDR3 protein: CASSQVYEQYF
CDR3 DNA: TGTGCCAGCAGCCAAGTCTACGAGCAGTACTTC

D gene: TRBD2
J gene: TRBJ2-1
clone size: .
V gene: TRBV11-2
CDR3 protein: CASSLRESHNEQFF
CDR3 DNA: TGTGCCAGCAGCTTGCGGGAGAGTCACAATGAGCAGTTCTTC

D gene: .
J gene: TRBJ2-7
clone size: .
V gene: TRBV28
CDR3 protein: CASRGRNSYEQYF
CDR3 DNA: TGTGCCAGCCGGGGACGGAACTCCTACGAGCAGTACTTC

D gene: TRBD2
J gene: TRBJ2-2
clone size: .
V gene: TRBV6-5
CDR3 protein: CASTRGRRNTGELFF
CDR3 DNA: TGTGCCAGCACCCGCGGGAGGAGGAACACCGGGGAGCTGTTTTTT

D gene: TRBD2
J gene: TRBJ2-1
clone size: .
V gene: TRBV15
CDR3 protein: CATSRDVGGSSYNEQFF
CDR3 DNA: TGTGCCACCAGCAGAGATGTGGGCGGGAGCTCCTACAATGAGCAGTTCTTC

D gene: .
J gene: TRBJ2-7
clone size: .
V gene: TRBV6-5
CDR3 protein: CASSSSTYEQYF
CDR3 DNA: TGTGCCAGCAGTTCCTCGACCTACGAGCAGTACTTC

D gene: TRBD2
J gene: TRBJ2-6
clone size: .
V gene: TRBV28
CDR3 protein: CATFSRGLASSGANVLTF
CDR3 DNA: TGTGCCACTTTTTCCCGGGGACTAGCGAGCTCTGGGGCCAACGTCCTGACTTTC

D gene: .
J gene: TRBJ2-4
clone size: .
V gene: TRBV5-4
CDR3 protein: CASSATGENIQYF
CDR3 DNA: TGTGCCAGCAGCGCGACAGGAGAAAACATTCAGTACTTC

D gene: TRBD1
J gene: TRBJ2-2
clone size: .
V gene: TRBV6-1
CDR3 protein: CASSERYRGRLNTGELFF
CDR3 DNA: TGTGCCAGCAGTGAAAGATACAGGGGGCGGTTGAACACCGGGGAGCTGTTTTTT

D gene: TRBD1
J gene: TRBJ1-4
clone size: .
V gene: TRBV4-1
CDR3 protein: CASSLRTGRNEKLFF
CDR3 DNA: TGCGCCAGCAGCCTGAGGACAGGGAGAAATGAAAAACTGTTTTTT

D gene: TRBD1
J gene: TRBJ1-5
clone size: .
V gene: TRBV6-1
CDR3 protein: CASSAGTDSNQPQHF
CDR3 DNA: TGTGCCAGCAGTGCGGGGACAGATAGCAATCAGCCCCAGCATTTT

D gene: .
J gene: TRBJ1-1
clone size: once
V gene: TRBV4-2
CDR3 protein: CASSQETKGNYWNTEAFF
CDR3 DNA: TGTGCCAGCAGCCAAGAGACGAAGGGAAACTATTGGAACACTGAAGCTTTCTTT